What follows are 27 T cell receptor beta chains derived from one specimen sequenced in a study of cytomegalovirus exposure and HLA in healthy donors. Primers: 60 Vbeta forward and 13 Jbeta reverse. Data came from immunoSEQ multiplex PCR; TCRdb stores just in-frame clones and leaves some out. The sample holds 150,000 or so clones, roughly 80% seen once. Material for sequencing was PBMCs. These receptors originate from a young man in good health and CMV-seropositive.

The genes are TRBV27 and TRBJ2-2; D possibly corresponds to TRBD1 (6 bases). Germline values: CDR1 MNHEY, CDR2 SMNVEV (reference sequence). The CDR3 is made up of 18 amino acids. V was trimmed by 2 bases and J by 1 base, leaving 17 bases between them. The CDR3 sequence: CASSLKYFGQWNTGELFF. The CDR3 DNA reads as TGTGCCAGCAGTTTAAAATATTTTGGACAGTGGAACACCGGGGAGCTGTTTTTT.

The gene calls are TRBV30 and TRBJ1-5, with D possibly matching TRBD1 (5 bases). The germline gives CDR1 GTSNPN, CDR2 SVGIG (reference sequence). This CDR3 has 15 residues. Trimming stripped 1 base from V and 1 base from J, with 11 bases between. CDR3 residues: CAWSAGGSSNQPQHF. CDR3 nucleotides: TGTGCCTGGAGTGCGGGGGGGTCGAGCAATCAGCCCCAGCATTTT.

This chain uses TRBV28 with TRBJ1-5; D not certain. Germline CDR1 and CDR2: MDHEN and SYDVKM. Trimming took off 7 bases at V and 3 bases at J, with 7 bases between the two ends. CDR3 length: 12 residues. DNA of the CDR3: TGTGCCAGCACGGTTGCCAATCAGCCCCAGCATTTT. As protein: CASTVANQPQHF.

The V gene is TRBV28, the J gene TRBJ1-2; D is ambiguous. Trimming stripped 2 bases from V and 1 base from J, with 14 bases between. From germline, CDR1 is MDHEN and CDR2 SYDVKM. This CDR3 comprises 16 residues. CDR3 sequence: CASSLESGRGNYGYTF. The CDR3 nucleotides are TGTGCCAGCAGTTTAGAGAGTGGCCGGGGTAACTATGGCTACACCTTC.

The rearrangement joins TRBV5-4 to TRBJ2-5; 9 bases agree with TRBD2. The CDR3 contains 14 residues. The germline V gene encodes CDR1 SGHNT and CDR2 YYREEE (reference sequence). Unmatched junction bases numbered 4, after V lost 5 bases and J lost 2 bases. CDR3 region: CASSHLAGQETQYF. The CDR3, as DNA: TGTGCCAGCAGTCATCTAGCGGGACAAGAGACCCAGTACTTC.

Worth noting for this clone: Compared with germline, one end of the junction differs, possibly owing to a read error. V gene TRBV20-1 combines with J gene TRBJ1-4, with D uncertain. CDR3 length: 11 residues. The germline V gene encodes CDR1 DFQATT and CDR2 SNEGSKA (reference sequence). The CDR3 is CSAGDLGRLFF. In DNA form, the CDR3 reads TGCAGTGCTGGAGATCTTGGGAGACTGTTTTTT.

The J gene is TRBJ1-2, the V gene TRBV7-2; 8 positions match TRBD1. J lost 0 bases, V lost 4 bases, and 7 bases had no gene match. Germline-derived CDR1 and CDR2 are SGHTA and FQGNSA. This CDR3 has 16 amino acids. CDR3 bases: TGTGCCAGCAGCTCCTCGAGGGACAGGTCTAACTATGGCTACACCTTC. It codes for CASSSSRDRSNYGYTF. Together with reference TRBV7-2 and TRBJ1-2, the CDR3 gives the full variable domain: GAGVSQSPSNKVTEKGKDVELRCDPISGHTALYWYRQSLGQGLEFLIYFQGNSAPDKSGLPSDRFSAERTGGSVSTLTIQRTQQEDSAVYLCASSSSRDRSNYGYTFGSGTRLTVV.

This chain joins TRBV9 and TRBJ2-7; TRBD2 is a possible D gene (7 bases). CDR1 and CDR2 (germline): SGDLS, YYNGEE. V lost 0 bases to trimming and J lost 7 bases, with 14 bases between them. CDR3 length equals 14 residues. This chain's CDR3 is CASSVGLGGREQYF. Here the CDR3 DNA reads TGTGCCAGCAGCGTAGGGTTGGGGGGGCGGGAGCAGTACTTC.

The J gene is TRBJ2-4, the V gene TRBV7-9; D is perhaps TRBD1 (5 bases). The CDR3 runs 15 residues. V was pared by 0 bases and J by 8 bases, with 14 bases between. Germline CDR1 reads SEHNR; CDR2 reads FQNEAQ (reference sequence). The CDR3 here is CASSLASQGLDIQYF. The DNA for the CDR3 is TGTGCCAGCAGCTTAGCAAGCCAGGGTTTGGACATTCAGTACTTC.

The V call is TRBV5-1, the J call TRBJ2-3, with no clear D. There are 15 residues in the CDR3. The ends were cut back, 4 bases at V and 5 bases at J, with 17 bases in the middle. CDR1 SGHRS and CDR2 YFSETQ come from the germline V gene. The CDR3 region is CASSLSTVKRDTQYF. The CDR3, as DNA: TGCGCCAGCAGCCTTTCTACCGTCAAGAGAGATACGCAGTATTTT.

The CDR3 nucleotides read TGTGCCAGTAGTAGGCGAACCGGGACAGGGGGCACTGAAGCTTTCTTT. Translated, it gives CASSRRTGTGGTEAFF. The J gene is TRBJ1-1, the V gene TRBV19, with 11 bases lining up with TRBD1. The CDR3 has 16 amino acids. V lost 4 bases, J lost 4 bases, and 8 bases stayed unmatched. CDR1 is LNHDA and CDR2 is SQIVND in the germline V gene (reference sequence).

This clone was observed a handful of times. This chain connects TRBV25-1 to TRBJ2-1; 9 bases map to TRBD2. The V segment lost 1 base and the J segment 5 bases; nucleotides outside the gene matches: 3. The germline CDR1 and CDR2 sequences are MGHDK and SYGVNS. This CDR3 has 15 residues. In DNA, the CDR3 is TGTGCCAGCAGTGAATCGGGGACTAGCAACAATGAGCAGTTCTTC. Its translation is CASSESGTSNNEQFF.

In DNA form, the CDR3 reads TGTGCCAGCTCACCACGGAATAGCGGGGCTAGCTCCTACAATGAGCAGTTCTTC. Its translation: CASSPRNSGASSYNEQFF. This chain joins TRBV18 and TRBJ2-1; TRBD2 aligns across 8 bases. Germline assignment: CDR1 KGHSH and CDR2 LQKENI. This CDR3 has 18 amino acids. V gave up 1 base and J gave up 0 bases; unmatched junction bases: 8.

The chain is built from TRBV5-1 and TRBJ2-2; 9 bases are a match to TRBD2. The CDR3 loop spans 18 amino acids. Germline CDR1 is SGHRS and CDR2 is YFSETQ. The junction had 12 bases not matched to a gene; V was cut back by 5 bases and J by 1 base. The CDR3 region is CASRRRGSGSLNTGELFF. DNA of the CDR3: TGCGCCAGCAGACGGCGGGGTAGCGGGAGCCTGAACACCGGGGAGCTGTTTTTT.

The gene calls are TRBV4-2 and TRBJ2-2, with TRBD2 matching 7 bases. This CDR3 has 13 amino acids. CDR1 is LGHNA, CDR2 YNFKEQ, per germline. The trim removed 3 bases at V and 6 bases at J, leaving 1 base unmatched. This CDR3 reads CASSQAGAGELFF. The CDR3, as DNA: TGTGCCAGCAGCCAGGCGGGAGCCGGGGAGCTGTTTTTT.

The rearrangement joins TRBV5-1 to TRBJ2-5; 7 bases are a match to TRBD2. After removal of 6 bases from V and 1 base from J, the junction contained 9 bases not matched to a gene. The length of the CDR3 is 15 residues. CDR1 and CDR2 (germline): SGHRS, YFSETQ. CDR3 nucleotide sequence: TGCGCCAGCACAACTGCCGGGAGGCTCCAAGAGACCCAGTACTTC. It is translated as CASTTAGRLQETQYF.

The rearrangement uses TRBV5-6 and TRBJ1-2; D is unresolved. There are 13 residues in the CDR3. Germline V lookup: CDR1 SGHDT, CDR2 YYEEEE. Trimming cost V 3 bases and J 1 base, with 7 bases left between them. The CDR3 DNA reads TGTGCCAGCAGCTCTACAGATAACTATGGCTACACCTTC. It yields the protein CASSSTDNYGYTF.

V usage is TRBV19 and J usage is TRBJ1-1, with D perhaps matching TRBD1 (6 bases). The CDR3 length is 13 residues. Germline V gives CDR1 LNHDA, CDR2 SQIVND (reference sequence). Trimming left V 2 bases short and J 3 bases short, with 7 bases between. CDR3 sequence reads: CASSINRDTEAFF. CDR3 sequence (DNA): TGTGCCAGTAGTATAAACAGGGACACTGAAGCTTTCTTT.

The rearrangement joins TRBV7-8 to TRBJ2-1, with 7 nucleotides matching TRBD2. The CDR3 runs to 15 residues. V shed 5 bases, J shed 7 bases, and the junction held 11 bases outside the gene matches. Germline V gene data show CDR1 as SGHVS and CDR2 as FQNEAQ. In nucleotides, the CDR3 is TGTGCCAGCAGCCCCATAGCGGGTACGGGGAATGAGCAGTTCTTC. Translated: CASSPIAGTGNEQFF.

The chain couples TRBV7-8 to TRBJ2-7, with 7 bases fitting TRBD1. Germline V CDR1 and CDR2: SGHVS, FQNEAQ. This CDR3 has 13 amino acids. Germline trimming cut 2 bases from V and 2 bases from J; bases unmatched to any gene: 0. CDR3 DNA sequence: TGTGCCAGCAGCTTAACAGGGGCCTACGAGCAGTACTTC. This encodes CASSLTGAYEQYF.

The rearrangement joins TRBV7-9 to TRBJ2-1; 9 bases align to TRBD2. Germline V gives CDR1 SEHNR, CDR2 FQNEAQ (reference sequence). CDR3 length: 17 residues. V gave up 2 bases and J gave up 14 bases; unmatched junction bases: 19. The CDR3 reads CASSLMSSGSIREGEFF. The DNA of the CDR3 is TGTGCCAGCAGCTTAATGAGTAGCGGGAGTATCCGAGAGGGCGAGTTCTTC.

In its sample, this clone was seen a few times. The chain recombines TRBV7-9 with TRBJ2-1; 7 nucleotides align to TRBD1. The CDR3 consists of 17 residues. V shed 6 bases and J 1 base; nucleotides not matched to a gene: 12. CDR1 SEHNR and CDR2 FQNEAQ come from the germline V gene (reference sequence). The CDR3 sequence is CASSALTGAFSYNEQFF. In DNA form, the CDR3 reads TGTGCCAGCAGTGCACTTACAGGGGCGTTTTCCTACAATGAGCAGTTCTTC.

The chain couples TRBV27 to TRBJ2-3; 7 positions match TRBD2. The junction had 6 bases not matched to a gene; V was cut back by 6 bases and J by 3 bases. The CDR3 runs 14 residues. Germline V CDR1 and CDR2: MNHEY, SMNVEV (reference sequence). CDR3 protein: CASRTRRETDTQYF. CDR3 coding DNA: TGTGCCAGCAGGACTAGGCGGGAGACAGATACGCAGTATTTT.

The chain uses TRBV5-4 and TRBJ2-3; D might be TRBD2 (6 bases). The V gene lost 4 bases and the J gene lost 0 bases, with 18 bases spanning the gap. The CDR3 extends over 17 amino acids. The germline CDR1 and CDR2 sequences are SGHNT and YYREEE (reference sequence). Written as DNA, the CDR3 is TGTGCCAGCAGCCCAACAGCCGGGAGACTGAGCACAGATACGCAGTATTTT. This sequence encodes CASSPTAGRLSTDTQYF.

About this clone itself: A read error may account for a junction end that differs from germline. This chain uses TRBV7-7 with TRBJ2-1; possible D gene TRBD2, 6 bases. CDR3 length equals 14 residues. Germline V lookup: CDR1 SSHAT, CDR2 FNYEAQ (reference sequence). The CDR3 bases are TGTGCTAGCAGCTTAGCGCTTGGTGGAGGGGAGCAGTTCTTC. Its protein is CASSLALGGGEQFF.

This clone was seen only a few times. The V call is TRBV4-1, the J call TRBJ1-3; D gene unclear. V was cut by 1 base and J by 8 bases, with 6 bases left in between. The CDR3 extends over 12 amino acids. CDR1 is MGHRA and CDR2 is YSYEKL in the germline V gene. The CDR3 is CASSQVSDTIYF. The CDR3 nucleotides read TGCGCCAGCAGCCAAGTGTCGGACACCATATATTTT.

The chain links TRBV30 to TRBJ2-1; the match to TRBD2 covers 10 bases. Losses at the gene ends were 5 bases for V and 6 bases for J; bases not matched to a gene: 4. The CDR3 extends over 13 amino acids. Germline CDR1 is GTSNPN and CDR2 is SVGIG (reference sequence). The CDR3, as DNA: TGTGCCTGGGGAGCGGGAGGGGCCAATGAGCAGTTCTTC. Translation: CAWGAGGANEQFF. The full variable domain, rest sourced from reference TRBV30 and TRBJ2-1, is SQTIHQWPATLVQPVGSPLSLECTVEGTSNPNLYWYRQAAGRGLQLLFYSVGIGQISSEVPQNLSASRPQDRQFILSSKKLLLSDSGFYLCAWGAGGANEQFFGPGTRLTVL.